This T cell receptor beta chain was documented in a study of blood T cells in healthy people across ages (dated by TCRdb to between 2014 and 2016). About the study as a whole: In model experiments, roughly one uniquely barcoded TCR beta cDNA molecule per two T cells was captured by template switching. Using deep sequencing normalized with unique cDNA molecular identifiers, the study measured how TCR beta repertoire diversity changes with age. The donors were divided into four age groups: young (average roughly 15 years), middle-aged (about 40), aged (about 60) and long-lived (about 80). Two additional independent replicas of 1 million unique cDNA reads from the same blood draw were analyzed for two donors (one aged 18 to 30 and one aged 80 or older). To avoid experimental bias, donors of different ages were distributed randomly across sequencing lanes. Study-wide conclusions, independent of this receptor: Compared with the aged group, more naive CD4+ T cells, fewer expanded clones and increased TCR diversity were shown by the long-lived group, suggesting age selection. Because profiling used bulk unsorted PBMCs, naive and antigen-experienced compartments could not be compared conclusively. Estimates of total diversity based on one million sequenced T cells were regarded as lower bounds and as underestimates. Observed TCR beta diversity per million T cells fell roughly linearly with age, and a significant reduction was already apparent by age roughly 40. There was a strong correlation between observed TCR beta diversity and the percentage of naive T cells measured by flow cytometry. Because the CMV infection status of the donors was unknown, age-related changes in expanded clonotypes may potentially have been confounded.

The approximately 39 donors, aged 6 to 90 years, were systemically healthy Caucasian individuals from Russia. Roughly 9 milliliters of peripheral blood were drawn from each donor into EDTA-treated Vacutainer tubes. Ficoll-Paque density-gradient centrifugation was used to isolate PBMCs, with at least 6.5 million per sample. Trizol reagent was used to extract total RNA from PBMCs, with at least 6 micrograms per sample. For every donor, flow cytometry on a PBMC aliquot measured the percentage of naive CD45RAhigh/CD27high T cells. The germline V gene provides CDR1 SGHTA and CDR2 FQGNSA. V is cut back by 1 base and J by 3 bases, with 12 bases in the junction unmatched. The CDR3 numbers 18 residues from cysteine through phenylalanine. The read is trimmed to its CDR3 DNA, 54 bases read in frame from base 1. Libraries came from 5' RACE. The sequencing machine was an Illumina HiSeq 2500. A second PCR of about 7 to 12 cycles was performed with a sample-barcoded 5' primer and a J-beta primer mix. A template-switch 5' adaptor carrying 12 random nucleotides introduced a unique molecular identifier onto each TCR beta cDNA molecule. Each sample yielded at least 3 million CDR3-containing paired-end reads. First-strand cDNA was synthesized from all RNA with the Mint cDNA synthesis kit, primed by a TRBC-specific oligonucleotide. Following uracil-DNA glycosylase treatment, a first 18-cycle PCR with universal primers M1SS and BC2_uni_R was performed on all cDNA. Per the source publication's procedure: For normalization, 1 million high-quality reads, each with a distinct molecular identifier, were randomly selected from each sample. Instead of being binned into consensus sequences, reads with shared molecular identifiers were discarded. MiTCR, with a Q25 quality threshold and the strictest error-elimination algorithm, was used for CDR3 identification, clonotype clustering and error correction. A nonparametric unseen species model with Euler transformation was used to estimate a lower bound on total TCR beta diversity. TCRdb reran the public reads through fastp at Q25 and MiXCR, keeping productive beta chains. Rows with one shared CDR3 protein collapse into an entry with the most common genes and DNA. These V and J calls originate from TCRdb's pipeline instead of the authors' own analysis. The sample table shows under 2,000,000 distinct CDR3 sequences, and roughly 52% are seen once. Of the sample, 2.1% is held by the ten largest clones.

The table lists this clonotype with a few counts. It lacks a known antigen. No base qualities exist here, and no much larger clone lies one base off it. The sample consisted of blood. This sequence was found in a woman aged 40 to 55 in good health. The rearranged chain carries TRBV7-2 and TRBJ2-7, and TRBD2 matches 10 of the central bases. The sequence in DNA is TGTGCCAGCAGCTTAGGTGGGGGAGCGGGGGGGCCTCGCTACGAGCAGTACTTC. Its protein reads: CASSLGGGAGGPRYEQYF.